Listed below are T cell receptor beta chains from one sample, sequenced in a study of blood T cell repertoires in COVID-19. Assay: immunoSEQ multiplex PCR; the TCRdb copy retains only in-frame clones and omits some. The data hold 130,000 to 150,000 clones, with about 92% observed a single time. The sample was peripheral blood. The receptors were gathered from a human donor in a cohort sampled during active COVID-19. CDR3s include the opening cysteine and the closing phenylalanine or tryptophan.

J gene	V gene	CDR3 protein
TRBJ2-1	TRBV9	CASSLNRGEQFF
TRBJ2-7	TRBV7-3	CASSLQAGAHYEQYF
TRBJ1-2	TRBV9	CASSPGDDSYGYTF
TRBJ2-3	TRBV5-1	CASLAGDFTDTQYF
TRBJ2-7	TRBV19	CASSSSGEGGYEQYF
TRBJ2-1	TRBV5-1	CASSSSGVYNEQFF
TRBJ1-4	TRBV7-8	CASSWNRGGEKLFF
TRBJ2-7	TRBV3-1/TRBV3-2	CASSTHAGQDEQYF
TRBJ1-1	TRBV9	CASSVTGIGNTEAFF
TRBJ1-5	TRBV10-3	CAISPDRDQPQHF
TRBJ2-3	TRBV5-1	CASRIGGNTDTQYF
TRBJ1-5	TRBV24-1	CATSDQQDSNQPQHF
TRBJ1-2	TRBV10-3	CAISARDRGQGGYTF
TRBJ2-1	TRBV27	CASSLSGTSGGGEQFF
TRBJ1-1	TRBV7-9	CASRYLPGQGRNTEAFF
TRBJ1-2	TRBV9	CASSVSPGQAVYGYTF